This T cell receptor (beta chain) was identified in a study of response to subunit inactivated influenza vaccine. Notes on the study in general: The authors suggested that every seasonal influenza vaccination recruits few new T cells.

TCRdb called the RT-PCR reads again in MiXCR, with one record for every CDR3 protein. This table has about 520,000 distinct CDR3 sequences, about 25% appearing once. On this clonotype: Its antigen is as yet unknown.

Trimming took 6 bases from V and 3 from J; bases not matched to a gene: 2. The V gene's germline CDR1 is SQVTM and CDR2 ANQGSEA. The CDR3 spans 11 residues. The chain couples TRBV29-1 to TRBJ2-7; 7 bases fit TRBD1. This receptor was taken from a man aged 45-65 years who received an inactivated influenza vaccine. The specimen comprised CD4+ T cells sorted from PBMCs, sampled 4 to 6 days after vaccination. DNA of the CDR3: TGCAGCGTCGGGGACAGCTACGAGCAGTACTTC. Amino acids: CSVGDSYEQYF.